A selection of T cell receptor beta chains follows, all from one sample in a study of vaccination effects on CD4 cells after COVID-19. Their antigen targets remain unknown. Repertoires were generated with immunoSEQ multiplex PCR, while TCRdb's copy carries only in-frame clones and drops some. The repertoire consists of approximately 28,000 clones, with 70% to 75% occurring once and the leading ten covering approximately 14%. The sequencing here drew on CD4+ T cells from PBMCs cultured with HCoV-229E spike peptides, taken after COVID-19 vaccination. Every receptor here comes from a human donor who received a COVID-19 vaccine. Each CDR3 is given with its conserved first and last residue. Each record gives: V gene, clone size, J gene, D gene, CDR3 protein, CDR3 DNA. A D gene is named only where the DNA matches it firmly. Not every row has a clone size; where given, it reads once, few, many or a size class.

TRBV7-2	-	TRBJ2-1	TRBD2	CASSSPKRLAGGTYNEQFF	TGTGCCAGCAGCTCCCCGAAGCGACTAGCGGGAGGTACCTACAATGAGCAGTTCTTC
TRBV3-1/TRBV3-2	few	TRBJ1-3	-	CASSQGSFYSGNTIYF	TGTGCCAGCAGCCAAGGTAGCTTCTACTCTGGAAACACCATATATTTT
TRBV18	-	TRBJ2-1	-	CASSPEVIAVQWEQFF	TGTGCCAGCTCACCGGAGGTAATAGCGGTACAATGGGAGCAGTTCTTC
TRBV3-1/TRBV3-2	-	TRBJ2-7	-	CASSRDSGYSYEQYF	TGTGCCAGCAGCCGAGACTCAGGGTACTCCTACGAGCAGTACTTC
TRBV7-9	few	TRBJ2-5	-	CASSFPLRGQETQYF	TGTGCCAGCAGCTTCCCCCTTCGGGGGCAAGAGACCCAGTACTTC
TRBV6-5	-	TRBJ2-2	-	CASSSFGELFF	TGTGCCAGCAGCAGTTTCGGGGAGCTGTTTTTT
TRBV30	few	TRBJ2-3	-	CAWSRTEADTQYF	TGTGCCTGGAGTCGGACAGAAGCAGATACGCAGTATTTT
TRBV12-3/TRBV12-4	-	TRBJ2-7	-	CASSLRAYEQYF	TGTGCCAGCAGTTTAAGGGCGTACGAGCAGTACTTC
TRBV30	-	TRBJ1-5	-	CAWSYGDNQPQHF	TGTGCCTGGTCTTACGGGGACAATCAGCCCCAGCATTTT
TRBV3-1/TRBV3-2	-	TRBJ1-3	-	CASSQSSGNTIYF	TGTGCCAGCAGTCAGAGCTCTGGAAACACCATATATTTT
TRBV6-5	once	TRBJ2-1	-	CASSYAPGLDNEQFF	TGTGCCAGCAGTTACGCACCGGGATTAGACAATGAGCAGTTCTTC
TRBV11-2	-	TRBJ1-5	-	CASSEAGLRASNQPQHF	TGTGCCAGCAGCGAGGCTGGGCTGAGGGCTAGCAATCAGCCCCAGCATTTT
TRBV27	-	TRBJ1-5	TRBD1	CASRQGQGVNQPQHF	TGTGCCAGCAGGCAAGGACAGGGGGTCAATCAGCCCCAGCATTTT
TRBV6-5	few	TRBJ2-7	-	CASSLRDGAYEQYF	TGTGCCAGCAGTCTCCGGGACGGAGCCTACGAGCAGTACTTC
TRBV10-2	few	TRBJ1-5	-	CASSLERGQPQHF	TGCGCCAGCTCCCTTGAACGGGGCCAGCCCCAGCATTTT
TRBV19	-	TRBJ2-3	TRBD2	CASSYRPGLVSDTQYF	TGTGCCAGTAGTTATAGACCGGGACTAGTATCAGATACGCAGTATTTT
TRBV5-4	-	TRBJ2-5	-	CASTQRNQETQYF	TGTGCCAGTACTCAGAGGAACCAAGAGACCCAGTACTTC
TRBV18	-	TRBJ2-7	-	CASSPNDGGSYEQYF	TGTGCCAGCTCACCGAACGACGGGGGATCCTACGAGCAGTACTTC
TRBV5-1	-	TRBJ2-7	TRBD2	CASSRGAGQSEQYF	TGCGCCAGCAGCCGAGGAGCGGGGCAATCCGAGCAGTACTTC
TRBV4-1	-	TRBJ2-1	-	CASSQTRRSSYNEQFF	TGCGCCAGCAGCCAAACGAGGCGGAGCTCCTACAATGAGCAGTTCTTC
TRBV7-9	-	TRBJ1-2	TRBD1	CASLKQGNYGYTF	TGTGCCAGCCTAAAACAGGGGAACTATGGCTACACCTTC
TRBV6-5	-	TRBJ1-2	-	CASSYSGQNYGYTF	TGTGCCAGCAGTTACTCAGGGCAAAACTATGGCTACACCTTC
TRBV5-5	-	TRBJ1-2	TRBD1	CASSFYPGQGDYGYTF	TGTGCCAGCAGCTTCTACCCGGGACAGGGGGACTATGGCTACACCTTC
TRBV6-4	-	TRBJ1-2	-	CASSDGGTTNYGYTF	TGTGCCAGCAGTGACGGGGGTACAACTAACTATGGCTACACCTTC
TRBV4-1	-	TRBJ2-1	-	CASSQERQWMDEQFF	TGCGCCAGCAGCCAAGAACGTCAATGGATGGATGAGCAGTTCTTC
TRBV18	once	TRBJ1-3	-	CASSPQGPGNTIYF	TGTGCCAGCTCACCCCAGGGTCCCGGAAACACCATATATTTT
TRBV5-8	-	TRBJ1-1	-	CASSFISGQGRSDPAFF	TGTGCCAGCAGCTTTATTTCTGGGCAGGGTAGGAGTGATCCAGCTTTCTTT